This TCR beta chain was identified in a study of T cell responses to AZD1222 COVID-19 vaccine. Whole-study findings and limits: Baseline serostatus was positive in only a handful of AZD1222 recipients. Clonal diversity was possibly underestimated, and white British individuals and females predominated among donors. Spike was spanned by vaccine-associated CD4 TCRs, with dominance at 160-218 and 743-854. All repertoire sampling was performed exclusively after the peak T cell response.

TCRdb keeps only in-frame clones here, not all; method: immunoSEQ multiplex PCR. The sample has approximately 200,000 clones; roughly 94% are singletons. Concerning this clone itself: Its antigen is not identified.

Losses at the gene ends were 4 bases for V and 7 bases for J; bases not matched to a gene: 7. Germline CDR1 is KGHSH and CDR2 is LQKENI. This CDR3 has 16 amino acids. The genes are TRBV18 and TRBJ2-1; 13 bases match TRBD2. The sequence came from an adult who received the MenACWY meningococcal vaccine as a control. This specimen was peripheral blood, taken 28 days after the second dose of the MenACWY control vaccine. The CDR3 spells CASSLILAGGPNEQFF. The CDR3 DNA sequence: TGTGCCAGCTCACTTATACTAGCGGGGGGGCCGAATGAGCAGTTCTTC.